What follows describes a single T cell receptor (beta chain). This clone was picked up a small number of times. Which antigen it targets is not known. Per-base qualities were not stored, and no clone one base away is much larger. CD8 naive samples consisted of CD45RO-negative cells that were positively selected for CCR7, yielding a CD45RA+CCR7+ population without TemRA cells. The donors were healthy, HIV-negative adults with no recently reported acute infections or vaccinations. Every donor was a Caucasian adult residing in Nashville, Tennessee, USA. Blood was collected by leukapheresis, and PBMCs were isolated by Ficoll-Histopaque density gradient centrifugation and then cryopreserved in liquid nitrogen vapor phase. Purity and quantity of every magnetically sorted T cell population were checked by analytical flow cytometry. From each sorted fraction, genomic DNA was isolated and quantified by UV absorbance on a Nanodrop 2000c.

CDR1 MGHRA and CDR2 YSYEKL are derived from the germline V gene. Between the V and J ends, shortened by 5 bases and 7 bases respectively, the junction contains 14 bases. The CDR3, from cysteine to phenylalanine, totals 13 residues. Just CDR3 DNA is preserved here, 39 bases in frame from base 1. TCR CDR3 regions were amplified from genomic DNA by multiplex PCR using the deep immunoSEQ assay. Extracted genomic DNA from each cell subset was distributed evenly across all wells of several immunoSEQ 96-well plates, and each plate was treated as a replicate. Each replicate PCR for sorted subsets received around 210 ng genomic DNA, equal to roughly 30,000 T cell genomes. Purified libraries were measured with a Qubit 3.0 fluorometer, size-checked on a Bioanalyzer 2100, and measured again with the KAPA Library Quantification kit. Every immunoSEQ 96-well plate was sequenced on a separate single-read 150-cycle Illumina NextSeq 550 flow cell. In the paper's pipeline: The immunoSEQ output contained only junctional sequences without quality scores, so filtering could not match that applied to full-length reads. Sequences were annotated with PyIR, a Python wrapper for IgBLAST v1.9, using IMGT germline references to assign V/J genes and CDR3. Reads were filtered out if the reads had weak V/J assignments (E-value above 1e-6), no CDR3, stop codons, out-of-frame junctions, or ambiguous translated residues. V3J clonotypes were defined by identical inferred V gene, J gene, and CDR3 amino acid sequence. To compute the percentage overlap between repertoires, the number of shared unique clonotypes was divided by the size of the smaller repertoire. Repertoire richness was assessed with RTK rarefaction, the Chao1 estimator, and Recon v2.1 estimates of unobserved clonotypes. Generation probabilities for all TCRbeta clonotypes obtained by the gDNA method from a few donors were computed using OLGA. The immuneACCESS repertoire file appears here via TCRdb, limited to in-frame rearrangements. These files lack a portion of the clones; in checked studies, under half of the deficit traces to unresolved V genes, and the cause of the others is not known. V and J calls and clone size are given by that table; D and trimming were obtained from the DNA. Present in this sample are nearly 600,000 clones, nearly 97% of which were seen just once. The ten largest clones add up to less than 0.13% of the sample.

This entry belongs to a study of shared clonotypes between healthy human individuals (dated by TCRdb to the early 2020s). For the wider study: A couple of women and a few men aged 18 to 49 years were included in the cohort. For each donor, CD4 naive and CD4 memory were each given three plates, CD8 naive was given two plates, and CD8 memory was given one plate. Blood TCR repertoires of a handful of healthy adults were deeply sequenced to estimate repertoire size and the extent of clonotype sharing between individuals. Different laboratories and diverse techniques were used to prepare libraries and sequence TCR repertoires, to increase sequencing depth and limit assay-specific biases. Leukapheresis yielded between about 0.9 and 8.9 billion PBMCs per donor.

Summary of the overall study and its limitations: About 5% of naive CD4, 3% to 4% of naive CD8, roughly 2.4% of memory CD4, and roughly 0.4% of memory CD8 clonotypes were shared across a handful of donors. Based on pairwise subsampling, the degree of clonotype sharing among donors was expected to be affected by sequencing depth. The genetic and exposure-history diversity represented was limited by the small number of donors. Even with the large sequencing depth, rarefaction of the sorted-subset datasets indicated that sequencing was incomplete. Naive subsets generally had larger estimated clonotype richness than memory subsets. Sampling was restricted to blood, and TCR repertoires in tissues likely differ from the TCR repertoires found in blood. Compared with non-shared clonotypes, the clonotypes found in all four sorted-subset donors had higher generation probabilities.

Material for sequencing was naive CD8+ T cells sorted from blood. The sample's cell subset or site, from its label and the paper: CD45RA+CCR7+. The rearranged chain carries TRBV4-1 and TRBJ1-1; the D region possibly corresponds to TRBD1 (5 bases align). The TCR originated in a woman aged 25 to 45 in good health. The bases read TGCGCCAGCAGCTTGACAGCGGATTATGAAGCTTTCTTT. Translation gives CASSLTADYEAFF.